This TCR beta chain originates from a study of monozygotic twins with inflammatory bowel disease (dated by TCRdb to between 2019 and 2020). With respect to the entire study: In total, around 28 monozygotic twin pairs made up the full study: 19 Danish pairs, all IBD-discordant, plus nine German pairs, of which four were IBD-concordant and five were IBD-discordant. Disease-associated traits were sought mainly through comparisons between IBD patients and their genetically identical healthy co-twins within discordant pairs. Each individual had, on average, about 151 000 unique TCRalpha sequences and 181 000 unique TCRbeta sequences available for analysis. Results and caveats for the whole study, not just this receptor: The analysis was unable to tell apart different T cell subtypes. Measured by the inverse Simpson index, TCRbeta repertoire diversity was lower in IBD patients than in their healthy co-twins. Compared with healthy twins, IBD patients had fewer clonotypes in common with other individuals, a difference most pronounced in patients showing signs of disease activity. The results gave no support for a single strong signal or clonotype linked to IBD. Repertoire similarity did not differ between concordant and discordant twins, which could be due to limited statistical power. Background noise and inter-individual variability may have been introduced into the repertoires by the differing immunosuppressive treatments among patients.

An approximately 2.5 ml peripheral blood sample was drawn into PAXgene tubes per donor and stored at -80°C. Total RNA was isolated from whole blood with the PAXgene blood miRNA kit on an automated QIAcube, without T cell sorting. Deep TCRalpha and TCRbeta repertoire profiling with unique molecular barcoding was performed on peripheral blood of monozygotic twin pairs concordant or discordant for inflammatory bowel disease. For every twin pair, smoking habits were documented, and each individual was categorised as a current, former or never smoker. The germline V gene (reference sequence) gives CDR1 as DFQATT and CDR2 as SNEGSKA. CDR3 length: 17 amino acids, cysteine to phenylalanine. The protein alone is recorded here. Library preparation employed 5' RACE. Preparation of each TCR library used 3,000 to 4,000 ng of total RNA. For each sample, cDNA was synthesized in eight separate reactions using SMARTScribe reverse transcriptase. During cDNA synthesis, template switching was used to introduce unique molecular identifiers that contained a 6-nucleotide sample barcode. Two nested PCRs of about 15 and 9 cycles amplified the TCRalpha and TCRbeta cDNA, and bead purification followed each PCR. Before amplification, cDNA was treated with uracil DNA-glycosylase and purified using the QIAquick PCR purification kit. In the second PCR, Illumina TruSeq-compatible adapters and sample-specific barcodes were added. TapeStation and Qubit were used to check library quality and concentration, and roughly 5.5 ng of each library was pooled. The pooled libraries were sequenced with 2 x 100 bp reads and custom sequencing primers on an Illumina HiSeq2500 single-index Rapid Run. The paper's data handling went like this. MiGEC version 1.2.6 was used for UMI-based consensus assembly, which corrected PCR and sequencing errors. MiXCR version 2.1.1 was used for V(D)J alignment, clonotype assembly and CDR3 extraction. Gene usage, clonotype sharing and MAIT/NKT TCR abundance were normalised by analysing the top 1000, 10 000 and 20 000 clonotypes per sample. After downsampling to 27 000 UMIs, diversity was calculated as the inverse Simpson index using the vegan R package. Paired Mann-Whitney U tests were applied to discordant twin pairs, and Benjamini-Hochberg correction was used for multiple testing. Reads reprocessed by TCRdb are summarized as one entry per CDR3 protein sequence, and DNA is absent. Here the V and J calls rest on TCRdb's processing, not on the authors' analysis. This sample's table has entries for 440,000 or so distinct CDR3 sequences. The ten largest clones take up approximately 2.3% of the sample.

Remarks on this clonotype: No antigen is known for it.

Source material: blood. This TCR derives from a human donor with ulcerative colitis or Crohn's disease, or a healthy co-twin of an affected twin (not recorded which). The chain is encoded by TRBV20-1 joined to TRBJ1-6. The CDR3 region has the sequence CSARDGGSGSYNSPLHF.